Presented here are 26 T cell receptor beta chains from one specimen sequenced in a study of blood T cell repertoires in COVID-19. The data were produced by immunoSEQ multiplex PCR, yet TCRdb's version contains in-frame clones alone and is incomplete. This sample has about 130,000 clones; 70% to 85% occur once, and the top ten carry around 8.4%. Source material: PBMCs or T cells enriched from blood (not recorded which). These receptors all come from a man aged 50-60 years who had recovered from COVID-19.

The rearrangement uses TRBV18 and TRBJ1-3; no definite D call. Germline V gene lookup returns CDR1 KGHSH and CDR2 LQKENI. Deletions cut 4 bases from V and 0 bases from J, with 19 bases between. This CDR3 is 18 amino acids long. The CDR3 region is CASSRTTLGALSGNTIYF. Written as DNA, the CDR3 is TGTGCCAGCTCACGAACGACACTGGGCGCTCTCTCTGGAAACACCATATATTTT.

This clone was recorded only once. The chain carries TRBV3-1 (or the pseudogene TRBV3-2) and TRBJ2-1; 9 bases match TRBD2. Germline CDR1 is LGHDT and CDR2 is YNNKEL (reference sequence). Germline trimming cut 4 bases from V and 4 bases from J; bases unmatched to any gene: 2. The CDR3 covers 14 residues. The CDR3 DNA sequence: TGTGCCAGCAGCCTTAGCGGGGGTTACAATGAGCAGTTCTTC. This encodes CASSLSGGYNEQFF.

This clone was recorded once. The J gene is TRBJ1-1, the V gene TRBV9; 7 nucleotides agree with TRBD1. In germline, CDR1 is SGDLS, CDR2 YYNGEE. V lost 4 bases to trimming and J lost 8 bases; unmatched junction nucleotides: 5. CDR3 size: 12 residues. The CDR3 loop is CASSLRDREAFF. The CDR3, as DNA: TGTGCCAGCAGCCTCCGGGACAGAGAAGCTTTCTTT.

The CDR3 nucleotides read TGTGCCAGCAGCTTAGGGCAGGGGCAGGCTAATGAAAAACTGTTTTTT. Its translation is CASSLGQGQANEKLFF. V is TRBV7-9 and J is TRBJ1-4; a weak D match, TRBD1 (6 bases). Germline assignment: CDR1 SEHNR and CDR2 FQNEAQ (reference sequence). Trimming removed 1 base at V and 3 bases at J, with 12 bases between. The CDR3 runs to 16 residues.

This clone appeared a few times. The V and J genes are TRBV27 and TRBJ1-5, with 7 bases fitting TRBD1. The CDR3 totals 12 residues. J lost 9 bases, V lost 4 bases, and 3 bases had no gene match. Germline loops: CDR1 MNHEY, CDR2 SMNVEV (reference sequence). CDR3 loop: CASSSGGRPQHF. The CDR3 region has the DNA TGTGCCAGCAGTTCAGGGGGTCGGCCCCAGCATTTT.

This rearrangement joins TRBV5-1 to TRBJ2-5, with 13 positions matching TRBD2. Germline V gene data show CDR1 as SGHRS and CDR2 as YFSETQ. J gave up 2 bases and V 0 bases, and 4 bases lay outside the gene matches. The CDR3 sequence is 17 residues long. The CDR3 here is CASSLGGLAGDQETQYF. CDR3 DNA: TGCGCCAGCAGCTTGGGCGGACTAGCGGGGGATCAAGAGACCCAGTACTTC.

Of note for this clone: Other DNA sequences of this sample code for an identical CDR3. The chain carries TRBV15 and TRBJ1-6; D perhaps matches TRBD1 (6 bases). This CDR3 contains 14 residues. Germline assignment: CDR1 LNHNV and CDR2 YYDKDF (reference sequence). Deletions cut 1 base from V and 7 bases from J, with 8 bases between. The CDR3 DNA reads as TGTGCCACCAGCAGAGGTCAGGGGAATTCACCCCTCCACTTT. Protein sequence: CATSRGQGNSPLHF.

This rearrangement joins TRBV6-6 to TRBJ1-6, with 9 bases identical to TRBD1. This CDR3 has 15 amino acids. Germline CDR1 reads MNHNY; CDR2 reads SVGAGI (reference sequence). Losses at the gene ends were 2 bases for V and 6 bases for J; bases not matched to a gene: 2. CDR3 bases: TGTGCCAGCAGTTACGGACAGGGGCGTAATTCACCCCTCCACTTT. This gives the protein CASSYGQGRNSPLHF.

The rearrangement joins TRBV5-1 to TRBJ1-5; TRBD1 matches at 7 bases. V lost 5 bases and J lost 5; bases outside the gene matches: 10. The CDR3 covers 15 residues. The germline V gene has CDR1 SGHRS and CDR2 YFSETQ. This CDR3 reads CASSSTGDVDQPQHF. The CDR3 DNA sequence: TGCGCCAGCAGTTCAACAGGGGATGTGGATCAGCCCCAGCATTTT.

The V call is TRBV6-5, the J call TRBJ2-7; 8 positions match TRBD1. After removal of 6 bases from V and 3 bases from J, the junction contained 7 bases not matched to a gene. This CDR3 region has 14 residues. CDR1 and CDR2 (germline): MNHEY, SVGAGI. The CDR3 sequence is CASRAGTGLYEQYF. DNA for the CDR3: TGTGCCAGCAGAGCCGGGACAGGCCTCTACGAGCAGTACTTC.

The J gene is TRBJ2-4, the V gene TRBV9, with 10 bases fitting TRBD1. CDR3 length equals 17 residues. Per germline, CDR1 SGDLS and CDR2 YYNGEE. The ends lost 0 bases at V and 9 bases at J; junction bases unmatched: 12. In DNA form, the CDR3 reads TGTGCCAGCAGCGTAGGGGTCGACAGGGGGCTTTCGGCCATTCAGTACTTC. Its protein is CASSVGVDRGLSAIQYF.

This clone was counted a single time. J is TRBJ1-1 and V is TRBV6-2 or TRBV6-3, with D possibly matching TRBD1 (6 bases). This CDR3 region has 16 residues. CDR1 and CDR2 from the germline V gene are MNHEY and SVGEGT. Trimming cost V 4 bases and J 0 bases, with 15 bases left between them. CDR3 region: CASSSIGTPVNTEAFF. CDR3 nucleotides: TGTGCCAGCAGTTCGATTGGGACACCGGTGAACACTGAAGCTTTCTTT.

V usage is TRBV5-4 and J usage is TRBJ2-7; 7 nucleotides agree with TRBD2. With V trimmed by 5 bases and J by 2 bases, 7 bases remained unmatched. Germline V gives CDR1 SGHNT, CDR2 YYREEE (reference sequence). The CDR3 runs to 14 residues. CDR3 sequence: CASSPRGGTYEQYF. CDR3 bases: TGTGCCAGCAGTCCGCGGGGAGGGACCTACGAGCAGTACTTC.

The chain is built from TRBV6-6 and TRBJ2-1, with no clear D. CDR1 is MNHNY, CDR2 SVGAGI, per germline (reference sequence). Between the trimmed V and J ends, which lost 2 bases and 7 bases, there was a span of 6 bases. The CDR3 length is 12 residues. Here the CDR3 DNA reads TGTGCCAGCAGTTACCCTTATAATGAGCAGTTCTTC. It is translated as CASSYPYNEQFF.

CDR3 in amino acids: CASSLGGGGRTEAFF. The CDR3 DNA sequence: TGTGCCAGCAGCCTGGGGGGCGGGGGCCGTACTGAAGCTTTCTTT. The chain links TRBV5-4 to TRBJ1-1; D might be TRBD1 (6 bases). Trimming took off 4 bases at V and 5 bases at J, with 18 bases between the two ends. The CDR3 runs to 15 residues. Germline CDR1 reads SGHNT; CDR2 reads YYREEE (reference sequence).

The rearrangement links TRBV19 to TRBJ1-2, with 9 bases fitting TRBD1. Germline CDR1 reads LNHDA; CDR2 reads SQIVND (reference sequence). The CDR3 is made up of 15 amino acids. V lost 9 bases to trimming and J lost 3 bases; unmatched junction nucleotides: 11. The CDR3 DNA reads TGTGCCAGCCGCCCCTCGGGACAGGGATACTATGGCTACACCTTC. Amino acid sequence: CASRPSGQGYYGYTF.

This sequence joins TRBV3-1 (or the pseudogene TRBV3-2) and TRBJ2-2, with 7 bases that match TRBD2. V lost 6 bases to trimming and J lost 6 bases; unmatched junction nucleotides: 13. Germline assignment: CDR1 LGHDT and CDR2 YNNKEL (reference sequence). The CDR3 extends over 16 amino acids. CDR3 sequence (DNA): TGTGCCAGCAGTCCCACCGCGGGGGAGTTGGCCGGGGAGCTGTTTTTT. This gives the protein CASSPTAGELAGELFF.

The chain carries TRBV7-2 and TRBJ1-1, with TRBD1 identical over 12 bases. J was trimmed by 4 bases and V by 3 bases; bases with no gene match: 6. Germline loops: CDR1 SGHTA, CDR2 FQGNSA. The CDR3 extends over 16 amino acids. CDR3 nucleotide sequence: TGTGCCAGCAGCTTGGGACAGGGGGCAGGAGGCACTGAAGCTTTCTTT. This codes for CASSLGQGAGGTEAFF.

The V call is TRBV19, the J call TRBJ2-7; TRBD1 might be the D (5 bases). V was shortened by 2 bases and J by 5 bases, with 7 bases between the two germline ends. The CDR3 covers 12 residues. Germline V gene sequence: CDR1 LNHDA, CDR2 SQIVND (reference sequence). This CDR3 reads CASSIIGDEQYF. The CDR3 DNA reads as TGTGCCAGTAGTATAATAGGGGACGAGCAGTACTTC. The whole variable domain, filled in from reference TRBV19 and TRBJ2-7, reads DGGITQSPKYLFRKEGQNVTLSCEQNLNHDAMYWYRQDPGQGLRLIYYSQIVNDFQKGDIAEGYSVSREKKESFPLTVTSAQKNPTAFYLCASSIIGDEQYFGPGTRLTVT.

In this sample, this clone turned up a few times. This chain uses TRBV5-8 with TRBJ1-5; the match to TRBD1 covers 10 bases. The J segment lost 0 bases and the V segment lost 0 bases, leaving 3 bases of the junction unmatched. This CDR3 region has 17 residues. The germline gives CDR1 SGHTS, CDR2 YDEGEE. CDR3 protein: CASSLDGTGASNQPQHF. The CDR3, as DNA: TGTGCCAGCAGCTTGGATGGGACAGGGGCTAGCAATCAGCCCCAGCATTTT. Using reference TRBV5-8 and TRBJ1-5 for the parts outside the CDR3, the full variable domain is EAGVTQSPTHLIKTRGQQATLRCSPISGHTSVYWYQQALGLGLQFLLWYDEGEERNRGNFPPRFSGRQFPNYSSELNVNALELEDSALYLCASSLDGTGASNQPQHFGDGTRLSIL.

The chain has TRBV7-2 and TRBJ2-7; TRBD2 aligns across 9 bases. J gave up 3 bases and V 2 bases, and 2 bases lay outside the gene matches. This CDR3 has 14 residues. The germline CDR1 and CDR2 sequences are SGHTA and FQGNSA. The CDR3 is CASSLLAGYYEQYF. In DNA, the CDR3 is TGTGCCAGCAGCTTACTAGCGGGGTACTACGAGCAGTACTTC.

DNA for the CDR3: TGTGCCAGCAGTGAAGAACAGAGCCAGCCCCAGCATTTT. It codes for CASSEEQSQPQHF. The chain is built from TRBV2 and TRBJ1-5; D is uncertain. The CDR3 spans 13 residues. CDR1 SNHLY and CDR2 FYNNEI come from the germline V gene. With 1 base removed from V and 7 bases from J, the gap between germline ends came to 8 bases.

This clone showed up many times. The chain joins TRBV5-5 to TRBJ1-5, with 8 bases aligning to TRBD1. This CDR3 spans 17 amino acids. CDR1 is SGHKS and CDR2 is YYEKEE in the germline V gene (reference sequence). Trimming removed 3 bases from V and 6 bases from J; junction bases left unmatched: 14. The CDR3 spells CASSWTGGGQGVQPQHF. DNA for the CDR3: TGTGCCAGCAGCTGGACGGGGGGAGGACAGGGTGTTCAGCCCCAGCATTTT.

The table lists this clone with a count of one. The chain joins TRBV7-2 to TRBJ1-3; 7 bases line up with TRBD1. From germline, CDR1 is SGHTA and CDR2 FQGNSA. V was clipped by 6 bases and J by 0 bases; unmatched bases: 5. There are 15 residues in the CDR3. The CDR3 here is CASRPGQSSGNTIYF. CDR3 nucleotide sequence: TGTGCCAGCAGACCGGGACAGAGCTCTGGAAACACCATATATTTT.

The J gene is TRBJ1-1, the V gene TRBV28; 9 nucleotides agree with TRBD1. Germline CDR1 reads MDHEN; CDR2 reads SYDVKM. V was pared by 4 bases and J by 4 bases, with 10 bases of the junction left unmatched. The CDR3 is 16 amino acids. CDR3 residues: CASSSQGALGGTEAFF. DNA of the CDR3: TGTGCCAGCAGTTCACAGGGGGCGCTTGGGGGCACTGAAGCTTTCTTT.

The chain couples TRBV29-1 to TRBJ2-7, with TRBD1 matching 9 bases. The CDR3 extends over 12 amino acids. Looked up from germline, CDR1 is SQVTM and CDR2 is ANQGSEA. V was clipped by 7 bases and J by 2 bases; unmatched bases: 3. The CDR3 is CSGGQGTYEQYF. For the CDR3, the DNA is TGCAGCGGTGGACAGGGGACCTACGAGCAGTACTTC.